Given below is one T cell receptor (beta chain) in context. Its antigen is not known. The source of the sample is a study of shared clonotypes between healthy human individuals. Regarding the study as a whole: Genetic and exposure-history diversity was limited by the small donor number. Sampling involved blood alone; tissue repertoires likely differ.

CD8 cells classed as naive were CD45RO-negative and positively selected for CCR7, excluding terminally differentiated effector memory CD45RA+ cells. The material for each subset, its genomic DNA, was split evenly across several immunoSEQ plates. Clones were read by immunoSEQ multiplex PCR, and TCRdb kept only the in-frame ones, dropping some. Among hundreds of thousands of clones listed, about 97% were seen once. CDR3 length: 15 amino acids. CDR1 is SGDLS and CDR2 is YYNGEE in the germline V gene. Trimming shortened V by 0 bases and J by 0 bases, and 10 bases separated the two germline ends. This TCR was recovered from a man aged 25-45 years in good health. V is TRBV9 and J is TRBJ2-7, with unresolved D. The sample was naive CD8+ T cells sorted from blood. This CDR3 reads CASSVGQQASYEQYF. Written as DNA, the CDR3 is TGTGCCAGCAGCGTAGGCCAGCAAGCCTCCTACGAGCAGTACTTC.